This T cell receptor (beta chain) derives from a study of blood T cell repertoires in COVID-19. Original analysis: Nucleated cell counts were estimated from reference gene primer amplification. Profiling relied on immunoSEQ multiplex PCR, and the TCRdb table lists in-frame clones only, not all of them. V, J and clone size are those of that table, while D and trimming were read from the DNA. This sample yields some 700,000 clones, of which approximately 90% are seen a single time; under 0.3% belongs to the top ten. This CDR3 has 17 residues. From germline, CDR1 is MGHRA and CDR2 YSYEKL. Trimming cost V 2 bases and J 1 base, with 16 bases left between them.

The sequence derives from a young woman with acute or convalescent COVID-19. The chain couples TRBV4-1 to TRBJ2-3; D gene uncertain. Specimen: peripheral blood. For the CDR3, the DNA is TGCGCCAGCAGCCAACCCGATCTCAACGCAGGCACAGATACGCAGTATTTT. As protein: CASSQPDLNAGTDTQYF.